The 23 T cell receptor beta chains listed next were all sequenced from one sample in a study of vaccination effects on CD4 cells after COVID-19. With the ViraFEST assay, the study expanded antigen-specific CD4+ T cells using viral peptide pools, then sequenced them. Upon completion of 10 days in culture, CD4+ T cells were isolated. Testing of the vaccine recipients showed negative nucleocapsid antibodies and no prior SARS-CoV-2 infection. These receptors are not linked to any known antigen. Sequencing used immunoSEQ multiplex PCR; TCRdb keeps in-frame clones, though not all of them. This repertoire shows tens of thousands of clones, roughly 70% found once; its top ten account for more than 3%. The sequencing here drew on CD4+ T cells from PBMCs cultured with SARS-CoV-2 spike peptides, taken before COVID-19 vaccination. These receptors all come from a human donor who received a COVID-19 vaccine.

This clone has only a few counts. The chain employs TRBV9 and TRBJ2-1; maybe TRBD2 (6 bases). In germline, CDR1 is SGDLS, CDR2 YYNGEE. Trimming took off 4 bases at V and 0 bases at J, with 14 bases between the two ends. The CDR3 is 16 amino acids. DNA of the CDR3: TGTGCCAGCAGCCCATCTAGCGACCCCTCCTACAATGAGCAGTTCTTC. It translates to CASSPSSDPSYNEQFF. The entire variable domain, with the rest obtained from reference TRBV9 and TRBJ2-1, is as follows: DSGVTQTPKHLITATGQRVTLRCSPRSGDLSVYWYQQSLDQGLQFLIQYYNGEERAKGNILERFSAQQFPDLHSELNLSSLELGDSALYFCASSPSSDPSYNEQFFGPGTRLTVL.

The chain joins TRBV30 to TRBJ1-6; D might be TRBD1 (6 bases). Germline CDR1 and CDR2: GTSNPN and SVGIG (reference sequence). V shed 0 bases and J shed 13 bases, with 16 bases lying between them. This CDR3 is 14 amino acids long. DNA for the CDR3: TGTGCCTGGAGTGTGACACAGGGAATTTCGCCCCTCCACTTT. It specifies CAWSVTQGISPLHF.

Written as DNA, the CDR3 is TGTGCCATCAGTGAACTCCCGGGACAGGGGGTTGGCCACGAGCAGTACTTC. It yields the protein CAISELPGQGVGHEQYF. The chain combines TRBV10-3 with TRBJ2-7; 11 nucleotides align to TRBD1. V dropped 3 bases and J dropped 5; count of bases not matched to a gene: 12. CDR1 is ENHRY, CDR2 SYGVKD, per germline. This CDR3 comprises 17 residues.

V usage is TRBV10-3 and J usage is TRBJ1-6; the match to TRBD1 covers 9 bases. V lost 4 bases to trimming and J lost 3 bases; unmatched junction nucleotides: 4. Per germline, CDR1 ENHRY and CDR2 SYGVKD. This CDR3 comprises 16 residues. CDR3 amino acids: CAISGGQGFYNSPLHF. Here the CDR3 DNA reads TGTGCCATCAGTGGCGGACAGGGGTTCTATAATTCACCCCTCCACTTT.

The sample holds a few counts of this clone. This chain joins TRBV6-4 and TRBJ2-2, with D unresolved. V lost 3 bases, J lost 1 base, and 6 bases lay in between. The germline CDR1 and CDR2 sequences are MRHNA and SNTAGT. This CDR3 has 14 residues. The CDR3 DNA is TGTGCCAGCAGTGAGCGAAGGAACACCGGGGAGCTGTTTTTT. Translation gives CASSERRNTGELFF.

The V and J genes are TRBV5-4 and TRBJ1-3; a possible D gene is TRBD1 (5 bases). Trimming took off 1 base at V and 4 bases at J, with 12 bases between the two ends. Germline V lookup: CDR1 SGHNT, CDR2 YYREEE (reference sequence). The CDR3 totals 15 residues. This chain's CDR3 is CASSLMGDQGNTIYF. CDR3 DNA: TGTGCCAGCAGCTTGATGGGGGATCAGGGAAACACCATATATTTT.

The chain carries TRBV6-5 and TRBJ1-3; D is ambiguous. Germline V lookup: CDR1 MNHEY, CDR2 SVGAGI. The CDR3 length is 10 residues. The V gene lost 10 bases and the J gene lost 2 bases, with 3 bases spanning the gap. CDR3 amino acids: CAMPGNTIYF. Written as DNA, the CDR3 is TGTGCCATGCCTGGAAACACCATATATTTT.

The chain employs TRBV3-1 (or the pseudogene TRBV3-2) and TRBJ1-4, with D possibly TRBD1 on 5 matching bases. Germline CDR1 reads LGHDT; CDR2 reads YNNKEL (reference sequence). V lost 0 bases and J 5 bases, leaving 13 bases between the germline ends. This CDR3 has 16 residues. CDR3 loop: CASSQEAGRVNEKLFF. CDR3 bases: TGTGCCAGCAGCCAAGAAGCAGGGCGGGTCAATGAAAAACTGTTTTTT.

The chain uses TRBV12-5 and TRBJ1-1, with 10 bases identical to TRBD1. The germline V gene encodes CDR1 LGHNT and CDR2 FRNRAP. V lost 6 bases to trimming and J lost 11 bases; unmatched junction nucleotides: 9. CDR3 length: 13 residues. The CDR3 bases are TGTGCTAGTGGCTCTTGGACAGGGGGGGACGCTTTCTTT. Its translation: CASGSWTGGDAFF.

This chain uses TRBV21-1 with TRBJ2-7. TRBV21-1 is a listed pseudogene. CDR3 length equals 17 residues. The CDR3 DNA reads as TGTGCCAGCAGACTTCTACCACCGGGACCCTACGGATACGAGCAGTACTTC. Its protein product is CASRLLPPGPYGYEQYF.

The V call is TRBV3-1 (or the pseudogene TRBV3-2), the J call TRBJ2-1; possibly TRBD1 or TRBD2 for D (6 bases each). This CDR3 has 15 amino acids. The V gene's germline CDR1 is LGHDT and CDR2 YNNKEL (reference sequence). The ends were cut back, 1 base at V and 15 bases at J, with 22 bases in the middle. This chain's CDR3 is CASSQVGGFLHSAFF. As DNA, the CDR3 is TGTGCCAGCAGCCAAGTGGGGGGCTTTCTTCACTCGGCGTTCTTC.

V and J are TRBV5-4 and TRBJ2-7; D is possibly TRBD1 or TRBD2 (5 bases each). The CDR3 extends over 13 amino acids. V lost 7 bases to trimming and J lost 1 base, with 12 bases between them. Germline V gene lookup returns CDR1 SGHNT and CDR2 YYREEE (reference sequence). The DNA for the CDR3 is TGTGCCAGCTTAAATTGGGGGTCCTACGAGCAGTACTTC. Encoded protein: CASLNWGSYEQYF.

The CDR3 DNA sequence: TGTGCCAGCTCACCACCGGGGCAGGGAAGTTCCCTCAATGAGCAGTTCTTC. It yields the protein CASSPPGQGSSLNEQFF. The J gene is TRBJ2-1, the V gene TRBV18; possibly TRBD1 for D (5 bases). The V end was cut by 0 bases, the J end by 6 bases, with 18 bases between. The CDR3 extends over 17 amino acids. CDR1 and CDR2 (germline): KGHSH, LQKENI.

The rearrangement joins TRBV12-3 or TRBV12-4 to TRBJ1-2; D possibly corresponds to TRBD1 (5 bases). The CDR3 totals 11 residues. The V gene lost 3 bases and the J gene lost 6 bases, with 5 bases spanning the gap. The DNA of the CDR3 is TGTGCCAGCAGTTTGGGGGATGGCTACACCTTC. Amino acids: CASSLGDGYTF.

This clone was counted only a few times. DNA for the CDR3: TGTGCCACCAGCAGAGGGGAATATAATGAAAAACTGTTTTTT. This translates into CATSRGEYNEKLFF. This chain uses TRBV15 with TRBJ1-4; no clear D. Trimming pared 1 base from V and 4 bases from J, leaving 7 bases between. Germline CDR1 LNHNV, CDR2 YYDKDF (reference sequence). This CDR3 contains 14 residues.

The gene calls are TRBV29-1 and TRBJ2-1; D perhaps matches TRBD1 (6 bases). Germline CDR1 reads SQVTM; CDR2 reads ANQGSEA. This CDR3 contains 14 residues. V shed 6 bases and J shed 4 bases, with 16 bases lying between them. CDR3 protein: CSVPADGQYNEQFF. The CDR3 DNA is TGCAGCGTCCCTGCCGATGGACAGTACAATGAGCAGTTCTTC.

The chain has TRBV10-1 and TRBJ2-1, with TRBD2 identical over 8 bases. CDR1 is WNHNN, CDR2 SYGVQD, per germline (reference sequence). The ends lost 3 bases at V and 5 bases at J; junction bases unmatched: 6. This CDR3 region has 15 residues. The CDR3 DNA reads TGCGCCAGCAGTGAAGTAGGCGGGGGGAACAATGAGCAGTTCTTC. It is translated as CASSEVGGGNNEQFF.

This clone has just a few counts. The rearrangement uses TRBV9 and TRBJ2-1, with D unclear. Germline values: CDR1 SGDLS, CDR2 YYNGEE. The CDR3 contains 13 residues. V was cut by 4 bases and J by 10 bases, with 15 bases left in between. CDR3 protein: CASSQMDGQEQFF. In DNA form, the CDR3 reads TGTGCCAGCAGCCAGATGGACGGCCAAGAGCAGTTCTTC. The complete variable domain, with remaining parts taken from reference TRBV9 and TRBJ2-1, reads DSGVTQTPKHLITATGQRVTLRCSPRSGDLSVYWYQQSLDQGLQFLIQYYNGEERAKGNILERFSAQQFPDLHSELNLSSLELGDSALYFCASSQMDGQEQFFGPGTRLTVL.

The J gene is TRBJ2-1, the V gene TRBV12-2; the table calls TRBD2, which could not be checked here. TRBV12-2 counts as a pseudogene. This CDR3 has 16 amino acids. The DNA of the CDR3 is TGTGCACGGTCCGGGAGAAGCGTCGGGGTATACAATGAGCAGTTCTTC. Amino acid sequence: CARSGRSVGVYNEQFF.

The rearrangement uses TRBV18 and TRBJ2-3; the match to TRBD2 covers 8 bases. V lost 3 bases to trimming and J lost 6 bases; unmatched junction nucleotides: 8. The CDR3 loop spans 15 amino acids. Germline values: CDR1 KGHSH, CDR2 LQKENI. The CDR3 is CASSPRPGGADTQYF. CDR3 sequence (DNA): TGTGCCAGCTCACCCCGGCCGGGAGGGGCCGATACGCAGTATTTT.

V and J are TRBV9 and TRBJ2-7; 10 bases agree with TRBD2. After removal of 3 bases from V and 6 bases from J, the junction contained 9 bases not matched to a gene. Germline CDR1 SGDLS, CDR2 YYNGEE. The CDR3 spans 15 residues. CDR3 sequence: CASSAVAGGGLEQYF. CDR3 DNA sequence: TGTGCCAGCAGCGCCGTAGCGGGAGGCGGTCTCGAGCAGTACTTC.

The CDR3 reads CASSLRGADQETQYF. The CDR3 coding sequence is TGTGCCAGCAGTCTCAGGGGGGCGGACCAAGAGACCCAGTACTTC. The chain employs TRBV13 and TRBJ2-5, with D tentatively TRBD1 (7 bases). The germline gives CDR1 PRHDT, CDR2 FYEKMQ (reference sequence). This CDR3 has 15 residues. The V and J ends lost 6 bases and 0 bases respectively, with 14 bases between them.

This sequence joins TRBV10-1 and TRBJ2-2; 8 bases align to TRBD1. V was pared by 5 bases and J by 2 bases, with 4 bases of the junction left unmatched. CDR1 and CDR2 from the germline V gene are WNHNN and SYGVQD (reference sequence). CDR3 size: 15 residues. CDR3 bases: TGCGCCAGCAGTATCAGGGGGCTCAACACCGGGGAGCTGTTTTTT. The encoded protein is CASSIRGLNTGELFF.